This T cell receptor beta chain was identified in a study of T cell responses to AZD1222 COVID-19 vaccine. As for the study in general: The analysis combined second doses at about 4 or about 12 weeks.

Regarding this clone: The antigen is not known.

Points from the study as a whole: Mostly white British, mostly female donors; authors suggested clonal diversity may be underestimated.

The CDR3 covers 15 residues. CDR1 is MGHRA and CDR2 is YSYEKL in the germline V gene. Trimming removed 2 bases from V and 4 bases from J, with 15 bases in between. The protocol was immunoSEQ multiplex PCR, while the TCRdb copy is restricted to in-frame clones and leaves out a portion. The sample gives under 85,000 clones, about 85% of which show up once; 24% is in the top ten. The chain has TRBV4-1 and TRBJ2-7; tentatively, D is TRBD1 (6 bases). The source material was peripheral blood, sampled on day 0 of AZD1222 vaccination. The sequence was collected from an adult in good health. DNA for the CDR3: TGCGCCAGCAGCCAAATAATGCCAGGGGAGTACGAGCAGTACTTC. Its protein product is CASSQIMPGEYEQYF.